A selection of T cell receptor beta chains follows, all from one sample in a study of T cell changes during pregnancy in multiple sclerosis. Measured with immunoSEQ multiplex PCR; TCRdb has only the in-frame clones, and not every one. This sample has 60,000 or so clones, with roughly 87% found just once. The sample was peripheral blood, taken in the second trimester of pregnancy. These receptors all come from a female donor in good health, enrolled as a control in a pregnancy study. Each CDR3 is given with its conserved first and last residue. The D gene is left open where the match is weak. Size is omitted from some rows. Given values are once, few, many or a class for expanded clones.

clone_size: .; v_call: TRBV30; j_call: TRBJ2-5; d_call: .; cdr3_aa: CAWEGENQETQYF; cdr3_nt: TGTGCCTGGGAGGGGGAGAACCAAGAGACCCAGTACTTC
clone_size: .; v_call: TRBV18; j_call: TRBJ1-4; d_call: .; cdr3_aa: CASSTTGREEKLFF; cdr3_nt: TGTGCCAGCTCAACTACAGGGCGTGAAGAAAAACTGTTTTTT
clone_size: few; v_call: TRBV6-4; j_call: TRBJ1-5; d_call: .; cdr3_aa: CASSESVNQPQHF; cdr3_nt: TGTGCCAGCAGTGAATCGGTGAATCAGCCCCAGCATTTT
clone_size: .; v_call: TRBV7-2; j_call: TRBJ1-2; d_call: .; cdr3_aa: CASSPSGPSGDGYTF; cdr3_nt: TGTGCCAGCAGCCCTAGTGGCCCCTCCGGGGATGGCTACACCTTC
clone_size: .; v_call: TRBV5-6; j_call: TRBJ1-1; d_call: .; cdr3_aa: CASSLTGTEAFF; cdr3_nt: TGTGCCAGCAGCTTGACAGGGACTGAAGCTTTCTTT
clone_size: .; v_call: TRBV10-3; j_call: TRBJ1-2; d_call: .; cdr3_aa: CAKTQGDGYTF; cdr3_nt: TGTGCCAAAACTCAGGGTGATGGCTACACCTTC
clone_size: .; v_call: TRBV7-2; j_call: TRBJ2-7; d_call: .; cdr3_aa: CATRSAAAYEQYF; cdr3_nt: TGTGCCACCCGCTCTGCCGCGGCCTACGAGCAGTACTTC
clone_size: .; v_call: TRBV19; j_call: TRBJ2-3; d_call: TRBD1; cdr3_aa: CASSTPGQGPDTQYF; cdr3_nt: TGTGCCAGTAGTACACCGGGACAGGGGCCAGATACGCAGTATTTT
clone_size: .; v_call: TRBV6-1; j_call: TRBJ2-1; d_call: TRBD2; cdr3_aa: CASSEGWPSSGNEQFF; cdr3_nt: TGTGCCAGCAGTGAAGGGTGGCCTTCTAGCGGGAATGAGCAGTTCTTC
clone_size: .; v_call: TRBV5-1; j_call: TRBJ2-3; d_call: .; cdr3_aa: CASRADNTDTQYF; cdr3_nt: TGCGCCAGCAGGGCGGATAACACAGATACGCAGTATTTT
clone_size: .; v_call: TRBV9; j_call: TRBJ2-5; d_call: .; cdr3_aa: CASSVGQQETQYF; cdr3_nt: TGTGCCAGCAGCGTAGGACAGCAAGAGACCCAGTACTTC
clone_size: once; v_call: TRBV2; j_call: TRBJ2-7; d_call: .; cdr3_aa: CASSDLGAHYEQYF; cdr3_nt: TGTGCCAGCAGTGACCTGGGGGCCCACTACGAGCAGTACTTC
clone_size: .; v_call: TRBV27; j_call: TRBJ2-7; d_call: .; cdr3_aa: CASSLTAQSWEQYF; cdr3_nt: TGTGCCAGCAGTCTGACAGCACAATCCTGGGAGCAGTACTTC
clone_size: .; v_call: TRBV2; j_call: TRBJ2-1; d_call: .; cdr3_aa: CASSLDALSSYNEQFF; cdr3_nt: TGTGCCAGCAGCCTCGATGCCCTAAGCTCCTACAATGAGCAGTTCTTC
clone_size: .; v_call: TRBV28; j_call: TRBJ1-3; d_call: .; cdr3_aa: CASSPPGPGRSGNTIYF; cdr3_nt: TGTGCCAGCAGCCCCCCGGGGCCCGGGAGGTCTGGAAACACCATATATTTT
clone_size: .; v_call: TRBV7-2; j_call: TRBJ2-1; d_call: .; cdr3_aa: CASSDPRDSYNEQFF; cdr3_nt: TGTGCCAGCAGCGACCCCAGGGATTCCTACAATGAGCAGTTCTTC
clone_size: .; v_call: TRBV7-6; j_call: TRBJ2-2; d_call: TRBD2; cdr3_aa: CASSVRVPSGRDTGELFF; cdr3_nt: TGTGCCAGCAGCGTTAGGGTTCCCAGCGGGAGGGACACCGGGGAGCTGTTTTTT
clone_size: .; v_call: TRBV15; j_call: TRBJ2-1; d_call: .; cdr3_aa: CATSSSSYNEQFF; cdr3_nt: TGTGCCACCAGCAGCTCCAGCTACAATGAGCAGTTCTTC
clone_size: .; v_call: TRBV6-1; j_call: TRBJ1-2; d_call: .; cdr3_aa: CASSEEGLNGYTF; cdr3_nt: TGTGCCAGCAGTGAGGAGGGGTTGAATGGCTACACCTTC
clone_size: few; v_call: TRBV5-4; j_call: TRBJ2-5; d_call: TRBD1; cdr3_aa: CASSLQGATETQYF; cdr3_nt: TGTGCCAGCAGCTTACAGGGGGCGACGGAGACCCAGTACTTC
clone_size: .; v_call: TRBV27; j_call: TRBJ1-1; d_call: TRBD1; cdr3_aa: CASSSNGQGGTEAFF; cdr3_nt: TGTGCCAGCAGTTCCAACGGACAGGGGGGGACTGAAGCTTTCTTT
clone_size: few; v_call: TRBV6-4; j_call: TRBJ2-1; d_call: .; cdr3_aa: CASSDSLHSNEQFF; cdr3_nt: TGTGCCAGCAGTGACTCACTCCACAGCAATGAGCAGTTCTTC
clone_size: .; v_call: TRBV11-2; j_call: TRBJ1-2; d_call: .; cdr3_aa: CASSPGAGRGYTF; cdr3_nt: TGTGCCAGCAGCCCAGGGGCAGGACGGGGCTACACCTTC
clone_size: .; v_call: TRBV13; j_call: TRBJ2-1; d_call: .; cdr3_aa: CASSLGPGEQFF; cdr3_nt: TGTGCCAGCAGCTTAGGCCCCGGTGAGCAGTTCTTC
clone_size: .; v_call: TRBV20-1; j_call: TRBJ2-5; d_call: .; cdr3_aa: CSVRGETQYF; cdr3_nt: TGCAGTGTTCGGGGAGAGACCCAGTACTTC
clone_size: .; v_call: TRBV2; j_call: TRBJ2-7; d_call: TRBD1; cdr3_aa: CASSSDRVSYEQYF; cdr3_nt: TGTGCCAGCAGTTCGGACAGGGTCTCCTACGAGCAGTACTTC
clone_size: .; v_call: TRBV2; j_call: TRBJ1-2; d_call: .; cdr3_aa: CASSQQGWYGYTF; cdr3_nt: TGTGCCAGCAGCCAACAGGGTTGGTATGGCTACACCTTC
clone_size: .; v_call: TRBV6-5; j_call: TRBJ2-1; d_call: TRBD1; cdr3_aa: CASSIQGNDEQFF; cdr3_nt: TGTGCCAGCAGCATACAGGGGAACGATGAGCAGTTCTTC
clone_size: .; v_call: TRBV7-9; j_call: TRBJ2-7; d_call: .; cdr3_aa: CASSHFPYEQYF; cdr3_nt: TGTGCCAGCAGCCACTTTCCCTACGAGCAGTACTTC
clone_size: .; v_call: TRBV10-3; j_call: TRBJ1-1; d_call: .; cdr3_aa: CAIRPTGNTEAFF; cdr3_nt: TGTGCCATCAGACCAACAGGGAACACTGAAGCTTTCTTT
clone_size: .; v_call: TRBV7-3; j_call: TRBJ2-1; d_call: TRBD1; cdr3_aa: CASSFSVGGVNEQFF; cdr3_nt: TGTGCCAGCAGCTTCTCGGTAGGGGGCGTGAATGAGCAGTTCTTC
clone_size: .; v_call: TRBV5-1; j_call: TRBJ2-2; d_call: .; cdr3_aa: CASSLEGAGELFF; cdr3_nt: TGCGCCAGCAGTTTAGAGGGTGCCGGGGAGCTGTTTTTT
clone_size: .; v_call: TRBV28; j_call: TRBJ2-1; d_call: TRBD2; cdr3_aa: CASSLISGAVYNEQFF; cdr3_nt: TGTGCCAGCAGCCTAATTAGCGGGGCTGTCTACAATGAGCAGTTCTTC
clone_size: .; v_call: TRBV7-2; j_call: TRBJ2-7; d_call: TRBD2; cdr3_aa: CASSENPGLVYAYEQYF; cdr3_nt: TGTGCCAGCAGCGAAAACCCGGGACTAGTTTACGCCTACGAGCAGTACTTC
clone_size: .; v_call: TRBV2; j_call: TRBJ2-7; d_call: .; cdr3_aa: CASSPPGKTYEQYF; cdr3_nt: TGTGCCAGCAGCCCCCCCGGGAAGACCTACGAGCAGTACTTC
clone_size: .; v_call: TRBV28; j_call: TRBJ2-7; d_call: .; cdr3_aa: CASSWVAVEQYF; cdr3_nt: TGTGCCAGCAGTTGGGTAGCGGTAGAGCAGTACTTC
clone_size: .; v_call: TRBV30; j_call: TRBJ1-1; d_call: .; cdr3_aa: CAWRRGGGYGNTEAFF; cdr3_nt: TGTGCCTGGAGGAGGGGAGGAGGCTACGGGAACACTGAAGCTTTCTTT
clone_size: once; v_call: TRBV27; j_call: TRBJ2-7; d_call: TRBD2; cdr3_aa: CASRLAVGYYEQYF; cdr3_nt: TGTGCCAGCAGACTAGCGGTTGGATACTACGAGCAGTACTTC
clone_size: .; v_call: TRBV27; j_call: TRBJ1-2; d_call: .; cdr3_aa: CASRGGYGYTF; cdr3_nt: TGTGCCAGCCGTGGAGGCTATGGCTACACCTTC
clone_size: .; v_call: TRBV6-4; j_call: TRBJ2-3; d_call: .; cdr3_aa: CASSEGGWDTQYF; cdr3_nt: TGTGCCAGCAGTGAGGGGGGTTGGGATACGCAGTATTTT
clone_size: .; v_call: TRBV4-1; j_call: TRBJ1-3; d_call: .; cdr3_aa: CASSQPPGLGSGNTIYF; cdr3_nt: TGCGCCAGCAGCCAACCGCCTGGTCTAGGCTCTGGAAACACCATATATTTT
clone_size: .; v_call: TRBV5-4; j_call: TRBJ1-2; d_call: .; cdr3_aa: CASSLKGVPGYTF; cdr3_nt: TGTGCCAGCAGCCTCAAGGGGGTCCCTGGCTACACCTTC
clone_size: once; v_call: TRBV2; j_call: TRBJ1-5; d_call: TRBD1; cdr3_aa: CASSGPGQNQPQHF; cdr3_nt: TGTGCCAGCAGTGGTCCGGGACAGAATCAGCCCCAGCATTTT
clone_size: .; v_call: TRBV6-6; j_call: TRBJ2-3; d_call: TRBD2; cdr3_aa: CASSWLAASTDTQYF; cdr3_nt: TGTGCCAGCAGTTGGCTAGCGGCTAGCACAGATACGCAGTATTTT
clone_size: .; v_call: TRBV18; j_call: TRBJ2-5; d_call: .; cdr3_aa: CASSRPETAETQYF; cdr3_nt: TGTGCCAGCTCGAGGCCCGAGACGGCAGAGACCCAGTACTTC
clone_size: .; v_call: TRBV15; j_call: TRBJ2-3; d_call: TRBD2; cdr3_aa: CATSSPSGSPDTQYF; cdr3_nt: TGTGCCACCAGCAGCCCCAGCGGGAGCCCAGATACGCAGTATTTT